Listed below are T cell receptor beta chains from one sample, sequenced in a study of glioma-infiltrating T cells. TCRdb fed the multiplex PCR reads into MiXCR, producing one record per CDR3 protein. Among about 130,000 distinct CDR3 sequences listed, 24% were seen once. Sequencing was done on a sample of glioma tissue, nonneoplastic brain tissue, or PBMCs (not recorded which). All receptors come from a human donor with low-grade glioma or glioblastoma, undergoing nonglioma brain surgery, or in good health (not recorded which). The CDR3 runs from the conserved cysteine through the conserved F or W. A D gene is named only where the DNA matches it firmly. Expanded clones get a size class; other rows say once, few or many, or leave the size out.

TRBJ1-4 TRBV2 NA TRBD1 TGTGCCAGCAGTTGGGACAGGGATGATGAAAAACTGTTTTTT CASSWDRDDEKLFF
TRBJ2-1 TRBV20-1 many NA TGCAGTGCTAGAGTCGGGGGAAGGAATGAGCAGTTCTTC CSARVGGRNEQFF
TRBJ1-1 TRBV5-1 few TRBD1 TGCGCCAGCCAATCTACATACAGGGGGCGAAACGGTGAAGCTTTCTTT CASQSTYRGRNGEAFF
TRBJ1-6 TRBV19 NA NA TGTGCCAGTACCCTGGGAAGGGAACCGATCGCACCCCTCCACTTT CASTLGREPIAPLHF
TRBJ1-5 TRBV19 NA NA TGTGCCAGTAGCACCGGGACGCGAAGCAATCAGCCCCAGCATTTT CASSTGTRSNQPQHF
TRBJ2-1 TRBV28 many TRBD2 TGTGCCAGCAGTCGCCCAGGGACTAGCGGGTACAATGAGCAGTTCTTC CASSRPGTSGYNEQFF
TRBJ2-3 TRBV25-1 few NA TGTGCCAGCAGTGAAGGTCTTCTAGATACGCAGTATTTT CASSEGLLDTQYF
TRBJ2-3 TRBV12-5 few TRBD1 TGTGCTAGTGGACGGGACAGTCACACAGATACGCAGTATTTT CASGRDSHTDTQYF
TRBJ1-2 TRBV2 many NA TGTGCCAGCAGTGAACGGGGGCAGGGGTCGCTCTATGGCTACACCTTC CASSERGQGSLYGYTF
TRBJ2-3 TRBV3-1 NA TRBD2 TGTGCCAGCAGCCACCCCGCGGGGGGCCATACGCAGTATTTT CASSHPAGGHTQYF
TRBJ2-3 TRBV12-3/TRBV12-4 NA TRBD1 TGTGCCAGCAGTCCCCAGGGGGCTGGCACAGATACGCAGTATTTT CASSPQGAGTDTQYF
TRBJ2-2 TRBV20-1 NA NA TGCAGTGCTCGTCCAGGGACGAACACCTGGGAGCTGTTTTTT CSARPGTNTWELFF
TRBJ1-1 TRBV20-1 many NA TGCAGTGCTAGAGACCTACAGGGCGCTGAAGCTTTCTTT CSARDLQGAEAFF
TRBJ2-2 TRBV7-9 NA TRBD2 TGTGCCGACGGGACTAGAAGTGCCACCGGGGAGCTGTTTTTT CADGTRSATGELFF
TRBJ2-4 TRBV11-2 NA NA TGTGCCAGCAGCGTAGGACAGCGGGCCAAAAACATTCAGTACTTC CASSVGQRAKNIQYF
TRBJ2-3 TRBV24-1 many TRBD2 TGTGCCACCAGTGATTATAGCGGGGGCCGCACAGATACGCAGTATTTT CATSDYSGGRTDTQYF
TRBJ1-1 TRBV5-1 NA NA TGCGCCAGCAGCTTGGGGACGACAGTGAACACTGAAGCTTTCTTT CASSLGTTVNTEAFF